These 8 T cell receptor beta chains were all obtained from the same sample, sequenced in a study of T cells in Graves' hyperthyroidism and ophthalmopathy. Amplification yielded TCR beta CDR3 regions, with RNA transcripts as the source. Using the HTBI primer set, a first-round RT-PCR was run on the TCR CDR3. Each CDR3 protein gets one entry after TCRdb re-called the multiplex PCR reads with MiXCR. The sample carries hundreds of thousands of distinct CDR3 sequences, roughly 20% recorded once. The sequenced sample was blood. These receptors were collected from a man aged 25-45 years with Graves' ophthalmopathy.

The rearrangement links TRBV28 to TRBJ2-1; 7 nucleotides align to TRBD1. The CDR3 spans 15 residues. The V segment lost 7 bases and the J segment 0 bases; nucleotides outside the gene matches: 6. Germline V gene lookup returns CDR1 MDHEN and CDR2 SYDVKM. The CDR3 reads CASNKNRGSYNEQFF. CDR3 in DNA: TGTGCCAGCAACAAAAACAGGGGCTCCTACAATGAGCAGTTCTTC.

This clonotype was counted a few times. The chain uses TRBV7-9 and TRBJ2-7, with D possibly TRBD2 on 5 matching bases. Germline CDR1 is SEHNR and CDR2 is FQNEAQ (reference sequence). The CDR3 runs to 16 residues. V was trimmed by 4 bases and J by 3 bases, leaving 19 bases between them. CDR3 nucleotides: TGTGCCAGCAGCTCCTCCCAAGCGGCAGTTATCTACGAGCAGTACTTC. Amino acid sequence: CASSSSQAAVIYEQYF.

The chain employs TRBV5-1 and TRBJ2-6, with D uncertain. Between the trimmed V and J ends, which lost 3 bases and 0 bases, there was a span of 10 bases. Per germline, CDR1 SGHRS and CDR2 YFSETQ. This CDR3 spans 16 amino acids. The CDR3 DNA follows: TGCGCCAGCAGCTCCCTACCGGCCTCTGGGGCCAACGTCCTGACTTTC. This sequence encodes CASSSLPASGANVLTF.

This clonotype was seen ten or more times. The chain links TRBV20-1 to TRBJ1-1; D ambiguous. Trimming removed 7 bases at V and 5 bases at J, with 11 bases between. The CDR3 contains 11 residues. CDR1 and CDR2 (germline): DFQATT, SNEGSKA (reference sequence). In DNA, the CDR3 is TGCAGTGACTCGTCTGGAACTGAAGCTTTCTTT. Translation: CSDSSGTEAFF.

This clonotype is deemed medium-sized. The chain combines TRBV24-1 with TRBJ1-1, with 8 nucleotides matching TRBD1. CDR3 length: 15 amino acids. V trimming: 7 bases; J trimming: 3 bases; junction bases outside the gene matches: 9. The germline gives CDR1 KGHDR, CDR2 SFDVKD. CDR3 amino acids: CATRSGGARDTEAFF. DNA of the CDR3: TGTGCCACCAGGTCAGGGGGCGCGAGGGACACTGAAGCTTTCTTT.

The rearrangement uses TRBV11-2 and TRBJ2-3; 7 bases fit TRBD1. Germline V gene sequence: CDR1 SGHAT, CDR2 FQNNGV. CDR3 length equals 18 residues. V lost 0 bases to trimming and J lost 4 bases; unmatched junction nucleotides: 13. The CDR3, as DNA: TGTGCCAGCAGCTTAGATCGGGGCGACAGGGACGGGGCAGATACGCAGTATTTT. Its translation: CASSLDRGDRDGADTQYF.

This clonotype was seen once. The junction shows a germline mismatch at one end, possibly a read error. This chain uses TRBV7-7 with TRBJ2-2, with D possibly called TRBD1 or TRBD2 (5 bases each). There are 19 residues in the CDR3. The germline V gene encodes CDR1 SSHAT and CDR2 FNYEAQ (reference sequence). The CDR3 DNA follows: TGTGCTAGCAGCCCAACATTTATTTCCGGGACGGTTTACACCGGGGAGCTGTTTTTT. Translating it yields CASSPTFISGTVYTGELFF. Combining the CDR3 with reference TRBV7-7 and TRBJ2-2 gives the whole variable domain GAGVSQSPRYKVTKRGQDVTLRCDPISSHATLYWYQQALGQGPEFLTYFNYEAQPDKSGLPSDRFSAERPEGSISTLTIQRTEQRDSAMYRCASSPTFISGTVYTGELFFGEGSRLTVL.

This clonotype came up a few times. This chain uses TRBV5-1 with TRBJ2-3; 15 bases match TRBD2. The V gene end was trimmed by 0 bases and the J gene end by 2 bases; junction bases not matched to a gene: 7. The germline CDR1 and CDR2 sequences are SGHRS and YFSETQ. CDR3 length: 19 amino acids. CDR3: CASSLAKGLAGGVTDTQYF. As DNA, the CDR3 is TGCGCCAGCAGCTTGGCCAAGGGACTAGCGGGAGGAGTCACAGATACGCAGTATTTT.